This entry lists 23 T cell receptor beta chains sequenced from one sample in a study of shared clonotypes between healthy human individuals. Clones were read by immunoSEQ multiplex PCR, and TCRdb kept only the in-frame ones, dropping some. The sample has 2.3 million or so clones, over 85% seen once; the top ten hold about 0.37%. Sequenced material: naive CD4+ T cells from PBMCs. The subset: CD45RA+ positively selected. The receptors were gathered from a man between 18 and 29 years old in good health. Some clones in this sample may be carry-over from other donors' samples.

The V and J genes are TRBV5-4 and TRBJ2-7; D may be TRBD2 (7 bases). V shed 4 bases and J shed 7 bases, with 15 bases lying between them. Looked up from germline, CDR1 is SGHNT and CDR2 is YYREEE (reference sequence). This CDR3 spans 13 amino acids. The CDR3 coding sequence is TGTGCCAGCAGCACTGGGGGGGCAGGGGAGCAGTACTTC. Protein product: CASSTGGAGEQYF.

The chain joins TRBV9 to TRBJ2-3, with 9 bases aligning to TRBD1. Germline assignment: CDR1 SGDLS and CDR2 YYNGEE. This CDR3 is 15 amino acids long. Trimming took 4 bases from V and 4 from J; bases not matched to a gene: 7. The CDR3 here is CASSRRTGAADTQYF. DNA for the CDR3: TGTGCCAGCAGCCGTCGGACAGGGGCTGCAGATACGCAGTATTTT. Full variable domain (rest looked up from reference TRBV9 and TRBJ2-3): DSGVTQTPKHLITATGQRVTLRCSPRSGDLSVYWYQQSLDQGLQFLIQYYNGEERAKGNILERFSAQQFPDLHSELNLSSLELGDSALYFCASSRRTGAADTQYFGPGTRLTVL.

This chain joins TRBV28 and TRBJ2-7; D is possibly TRBD2 (5 bases). Trimming shortened V by 6 bases and J by 3 bases, and 15 bases separated the two germline ends. Germline values: CDR1 MDHEN, CDR2 SYDVKM. This CDR3 is 14 amino acids long. CDR3 DNA: TGTGCCAGCAGAACTACGCGGGCCGGCTACGAGCAGTACTTC. Amino acids: CASRTTRAGYEQYF.

This chain connects TRBV5-4 to TRBJ2-1; 7 nucleotides match TRBD1. Germline assignment: CDR1 SGHNT and CDR2 YYREEE (reference sequence). V shed 4 bases and J 7 bases; nucleotides not matched to a gene: 11. The CDR3 runs 15 residues. The CDR3 here is CASSLRQGVGNEQFF. DNA for the CDR3: TGTGCCAGCAGCCTTCGACAGGGTGTTGGGAATGAGCAGTTCTTC.

The chain joins TRBV6-6 to TRBJ2-7; TRBD2 matches 8 bases. There are 13 residues in the CDR3. Trimming took 10 bases from V and 4 from J; bases not matched to a gene: 9. CDR1 is MNHNY and CDR2 is SVGAGI in the germline V gene (reference sequence). CDR3 in DNA: TGTGCCACCAGCGGGAGCGGTGGGTACGAGCAGTACTTC. It encodes CATSGSGGYEQYF.

This chain uses TRBV6-6 with TRBJ1-1; D might be TRBD1 (6 bases). This CDR3 region has 16 residues. The germline V gene has CDR1 MNHNY and CDR2 SVGAGI (reference sequence). V was trimmed by 4 bases and J by 9 bases, leaving 24 bases between them. CDR3 sequence (DNA): TGTGCCAGCAGTTCACTATCGGGACAAGGGGACCCGAAAGCTTTCTTT. Its protein is CASSSLSGQGDPKAFF.

The CDR3: CASSSNQGSLEAFF. The CDR3 nucleotides are TGTGCCAGCAGCTCGAACCAGGGCTCGCTTGAAGCTTTCTTT. The chain joins TRBV7-3 to TRBJ1-1, with D possibly TRBD1 on 5 matching bases. Trimming shortened V by 4 bases and J by 7 bases, and 16 bases separated the two germline ends. CDR1 and CDR2 from the germline V gene are SGHTA and FQGTGA. The CDR3 sequence is 14 residues long.

The rearrangement links TRBV7-2 to TRBJ1-3; D may be TRBD1 (5 bases). From germline, CDR1 is SGHTA and CDR2 FQGNSA. V lost 4 bases and J lost 3, with 13 bases in between. The length of the CDR3 is 15 residues. CDR3: CASSSGRVYGNTIYF. CDR3 sequence (DNA): TGTGCCAGCAGCTCCGGCAGGGTATATGGAAACACCATATATTTT.

The chain couples TRBV2 to TRBJ2-7; tentative D call: TRBD1 (5 bases). CDR1 and CDR2 (germline): SNHLY, FYNNEI. The ends were cut back, 8 bases at V and 7 bases at J, with 15 bases in the middle. The length of the CDR3 is 12 residues. CDR3 nucleotide sequence: TGTGCCAGCTTCTACACAGGACCTGAGCAGTACTTC. This sequence encodes CASFYTGPEQYF.

The chain has TRBV28 and TRBJ1-5, with TRBD1 identical over 8 bases. In germline, CDR1 is MDHEN, CDR2 SYDVKM. V was clipped by 8 bases and J by 7 bases; unmatched bases: 13. The CDR3 has 15 amino acids. CDR3 residues: CASFSQGASRQPQHF. CDR3 DNA: TGTGCCAGCTTTAGTCAGGGGGCAAGTAGGCAGCCCCAGCATTTT.

The rearrangement links TRBV5-6 to TRBJ2-3; D may correspond to TRBD1 or TRBD2 (5 bases each). The germline V gene encodes CDR1 SGHDT and CDR2 YYEEEE. CDR3 size: 16 residues. Trimming stripped 4 bases from V and 0 bases from J, with 15 bases between. CDR3 sequence reads: CASSRMGTLSTDTQYF. CDR3 DNA: TGTGCCAGCAGCCGGATGGGGACCCTAAGCACAGATACGCAGTATTTT.

The V and J genes are TRBV19 and TRBJ1-4; 8 positions agree with TRBD1. The CDR3 has 15 amino acids. J gave up 8 bases and V 6 bases, and 11 bases lay outside the gene matches. In germline, CDR1 is LNHDA, CDR2 SQIVND (reference sequence). The CDR3 coding sequence is TGTGCCAGTAGCAGTGGACAGGGAGGACGCGAAAAACTGTTTTTT. It encodes CASSSGQGGREKLFF.

The chain recombines TRBV29-1 with TRBJ2-3; 7 bases match TRBD1. This CDR3 contains 14 residues. From germline, CDR1 is SQVTM and CDR2 ANQGSEA. The V and J ends lost 8 bases and 2 bases, in that order; junction bases with no gene match: 10. The CDR3 sequence is CSTSRQGVTDTQYF. The CDR3 coding sequence is TGCAGCACCTCCCGACAGGGCGTCACAGATACGCAGTATTTT.

The rearrangement uses TRBV19 and TRBJ1-5, with no clear D. The V and J ends lost 3 bases and 5 bases respectively, with 11 bases between them. The CDR3 runs 14 residues. CDR1 is LNHDA and CDR2 is SQIVND in the germline V gene (reference sequence). The CDR3 coding sequence is TGTGCCAGTAGTATCGGGTCTAGTGATCAGCCCCAGCATTTT. Translated, it gives CASSIGSSDQPQHF.

V usage is TRBV6-1 and J usage is TRBJ2-6; no definite D call. From germline, CDR1 is MNHNS and CDR2 SASEGT. The germline V and J ends were trimmed by 3 bases and 2 bases, with 14 bases remaining between them. This CDR3 has 17 amino acids. The CDR3 nucleotides read TGTGCCAGCAGTGATCGGTTAGTCACCACTGGGGCCAACGTCCTGACTTTC. Translated, it gives CASSDRLVTTGANVLTF.

The genes are TRBV9 and TRBJ2-3, with 9 bases lining up with TRBD1. This CDR3 is built from 15 residues. The V gene end was trimmed by 4 bases and the J gene end by 4 bases; junction bases not matched to a gene: 7. Per germline, CDR1 SGDLS and CDR2 YYNGEE. The CDR3 DNA reads TGTGCCAGCAGCCTCCGGGACAGGGCCGCAGATACGCAGTATTTT. This gives the protein CASSLRDRAADTQYF. The whole variable domain, remainder taken from reference TRBV9 and TRBJ2-3, is DSGVTQTPKHLITATGQRVTLRCSPRSGDLSVYWYQQSLDQGLQFLIQYYNGEERAKGNILERFSAQQFPDLHSELNLSSLELGDSALYFCASSLRDRAADTQYFGPGTRLTVL.

V gene TRBV9 combines with J gene TRBJ2-1, with D possibly being TRBD1 (6 bases). Deletions cut 0 bases from V and 6 bases from J, with 19 bases between. This CDR3 spans 17 amino acids. CDR1 SGDLS and CDR2 YYNGEE come from the germline V gene. Here the CDR3 DNA reads TGTGCCAGCAGCGTAGAGGGGGACACTTCCCGGGTCAATGAGCAGTTCTTC. Protein product: CASSVEGDTSRVNEQFF. Filled out from reference TRBV9 and TRBJ2-1, the complete variable domain reads DSGVTQTPKHLITATGQRVTLRCSPRSGDLSVYWYQQSLDQGLQFLIQYYNGEERAKGNILERFSAQQFPDLHSELNLSSLELGDSALYFCASSVEGDTSRVNEQFFGPGTRLTVL.

The chain is built from TRBV11-2 and TRBJ2-2; D is uncertain. V was trimmed by 3 bases and J by 2 bases, leaving 7 bases between them. Germline CDR1 SGHAT, CDR2 FQNNGV. The CDR3 sequence is 14 residues long. Written as DNA, the CDR3 is TGTGCCAGCAGCTTCACTTCTAACACCGGGGAGCTGTTTTTT. It codes for CASSFTSNTGELFF.

The V and J genes are TRBV7-2 and TRBJ2-7; D is tentatively TRBD1 or TRBD2 (5 bases each). The V end lost 4 bases, the J end lost 6 bases, and 13 bases lay between the germline ends. The CDR3 runs 13 residues. CDR1 is SGHTA and CDR2 is FQGNSA in the germline V gene. The CDR3 DNA sequence: TGTGCCAGCAGCTACCGGGACCTCCGCGAGCAGTACTTC. It yields the protein CASSYRDLREQYF.

This chain uses TRBV27 with TRBJ1-2; 11 bases match TRBD1. The V segment lost 4 bases and the J segment 7 bases; nucleotides outside the gene matches: 2. The germline V gene encodes CDR1 MNHEY and CDR2 SMNVEV (reference sequence). This CDR3 spans 13 amino acids. CDR3 nucleotides: TGTGCCAGCAGTTGGGGACAGGGGGTTGGCTACACCTTC. Protein: CASSWGQGVGYTF.

With respect to this clone: The sample carries other DNA sequences with the same CDR3. The V call is TRBV5-1, the J call TRBJ2-7; 15 positions match TRBD2. Per germline, CDR1 SGHRS and CDR2 YFSETQ. This CDR3 region has 16 residues. After removal of 0 bases from V and 2 bases from J, the junction contained 0 bases not matched to a gene. CDR3 protein: CASSLGTSGRAYEQYF. The CDR3 nucleotides read TGCGCCAGCAGCTTGGGGACTAGCGGGAGGGCCTACGAGCAGTACTTC.

This rearrangement joins TRBV10-2 to TRBJ2-1, with D uncertain. The V and J ends lost 4 bases and 15 bases respectively, with 13 bases between them. CDR3 length: 11 residues. CDR1 and CDR2 from the germline V gene are WSHSY and SAAADI. Written as DNA, the CDR3 is TGCGCCAGCAGTGCGAGACAAAGTCGGTTCTTC. It codes for CASSARQSRFF.

This chain connects TRBV5-4 to TRBJ1-5; D unresolved. From germline, CDR1 is SGHNT and CDR2 YYREEE (reference sequence). The CDR3 sequence is 12 residues long. Trimming left V 4 bases short and J 4 bases short, with 6 bases between. In DNA form, the CDR3 reads TGTGCCAGCAGCCAGCCTAATCAGCCCCAGCATTTT. Amino acid sequence: CASSQPNQPQHF.